A selection of T cell receptor beta chains follows, all from one sample in a study of blood T cell repertoires in COVID-19. Generated by immunoSEQ multiplex PCR, the TCRdb table keeps only in-frame clones and is missing some. The repertoire holds a few hundred thousand clones, approximately 85% seen once, with about 11% in the top ten. The sequenced sample was peripheral blood. The receptors here all came from a woman aged 70-85 years with acute or convalescent COVID-19. CDR3s include the opening cysteine and the closing phenylalanine or tryptophan. The D gene is left open where the match is weak. The size entry is marked missing in some rows and otherwise reads once, few, many or a size class.

j_gene: TRBJ2-2; v_gene: TRBV5-1; abundance: NA; d_gene: TRBD1; CDR3aa: CASSGQGAAGELFF; CDR3nt: TGCGCCAGCAGCGGACAGGGGGCGGCCGGGGAGCTGTTTTTT
j_gene: TRBJ1-3; v_gene: TRBV5-1; abundance: NA; d_gene: NA; CDR3aa: CASRMGPGNTIYF; CDR3nt: TGCGCCAGCAGGATGGGGCCTGGAAACACCATATATTTT
j_gene: TRBJ1-3; v_gene: TRBV9; abundance: once; d_gene: TRBD1; CDR3aa: CASSVRGTGGNTIYF; CDR3nt: TGTGCCAGCAGCGTGCGGGGGACAGGGGGAAACACCATATATTTT
j_gene: TRBJ1-2; v_gene: TRBV27; abundance: NA; d_gene: TRBD1; CDR3aa: CASSRDRGYYGYTF; CDR3nt: TGTGCCAGCAGTCGGGACAGGGGTTACTATGGCTACACCTTC
j_gene: TRBJ1-1; v_gene: TRBV19; abundance: NA; d_gene: NA; CDR3aa: CASSIRAGLNTEAFF; CDR3nt: TGTGCCAGTAGTATCAGGGCAGGTTTGAACACTGAAGCTTTCTTT
j_gene: TRBJ1-2; v_gene: TRBV3-1/TRBV3-2; abundance: NA; d_gene: TRBD1; CDR3aa: CASSLGTGLYYGYTF; CDR3nt: TGTGCCAGCAGCCTCGGGACAGGGTTGTACTATGGCTACACCTTC
j_gene: TRBJ2-1; v_gene: TRBV5-1; abundance: NA; d_gene: NA; CDR3aa: CASSLVGRSSYNEQFF; CDR3nt: TGCGCCAGCAGCTTGGTAGGTCGGAGCTCCTACAATGAGCAGTTCTTC
j_gene: TRBJ2-1; v_gene: TRBV15; abundance: once; d_gene: TRBD2; CDR3aa: CATSRPIMASGGTNEQFF; CDR3nt: TGTGCCACCAGCAGACCTATAATGGCTAGCGGGGGCACAAATGAGCAGTTCTTC
j_gene: TRBJ2-3; v_gene: TRBV19; abundance: NA; d_gene: TRBD2; CDR3aa: CASTERGSSPTPGTQYF; CDR3nt: TGTGCCAGTACGGAGCGGGGGTCCTCCCCAACCCCCGGTACGCAGTATTTT
j_gene: TRBJ1-2; v_gene: TRBV5-1; abundance: NA; d_gene: TRBD1; CDR3aa: CASSPRQGPGYGYTF; CDR3nt: TGCGCCAGCAGCCCTAGACAGGGGCCGGGTTATGGCTACACCTTC
j_gene: TRBJ2-7; v_gene: TRBV6-2/TRBV6-3; abundance: NA; d_gene: TRBD2; CDR3aa: CASSYLGGGVLYF; CDR3nt: TGTGCCAGCAGTTACCTGGGCGGGGGAGTACTGTACTTC
j_gene: TRBJ2-3; v_gene: TRBV10-3; abundance: NA; d_gene: NA; CDR3aa: CAISLSADTQYF; CDR3nt: TGTGCCATCAGTCTAAGTGCAGATACGCAGTATTTT
j_gene: TRBJ1-1; v_gene: TRBV11-3; abundance: few; d_gene: NA; CDR3aa: CASSSRQNTEAFF; CDR3nt: TGTGCCAGCAGCTCCCGACAGAACACTGAAGCTTTCTTT
j_gene: TRBJ1-3; v_gene: TRBV3-1/TRBV3-2; abundance: once; d_gene: TRBD1; CDR3aa: CASSDRGVNTIYF; CDR3nt: TGTGCCAGCAGCGACAGGGGAGTAAACACCATATATTTT
j_gene: TRBJ1-5; v_gene: TRBV16; abundance: NA; d_gene: TRBD1; CDR3aa: CASSPPSGGYSNQPQHF; CDR3nt: TGTGCCAGCAGCCCGCCCTCAGGGGGTTATAGCAATCAGCCCCAGCATTTT
j_gene: TRBJ2-3; v_gene: TRBV5-6; abundance: NA; d_gene: TRBD2; CDR3aa: CASSLTSGGLSTDTQYF; CDR3nt: TGTGCCAGCAGCTTGACTAGCGGGGGGCTAAGCACAGATACGCAGTATTTT
j_gene: TRBJ2-3; v_gene: TRBV3-1/TRBV3-2; abundance: NA; d_gene: NA; CDR3aa: CASSDALTYTQYF; CDR3nt: TGTGCCAGCAGTGACGCCCTGACATATACGCAGTATTTT
j_gene: TRBJ1-3; v_gene: TRBV2; abundance: NA; d_gene: NA; CDR3aa: CASRRQADTIYF; CDR3nt: TGTGCCAGCAGGAGACAGGCCGACACCATATATTTT
j_gene: TRBJ1-1; v_gene: TRBV30; abundance: NA; d_gene: NA; CDR3aa: CAWSSLRRTEAFF; CDR3nt: TGTGCCTGGAGTTCTCTTAGGCGGACTGAAGCTTTCTTT
j_gene: TRBJ2-7; v_gene: TRBV6-1; abundance: NA; d_gene: NA; CDR3aa: CASREGQTAYEQYF; CDR3nt: TGTGCCAGCAGGGAAGGTCAGACAGCCTACGAGCAGTACTTC
j_gene: TRBJ1-2; v_gene: TRBV12-3/TRBV12-4; abundance: NA; d_gene: NA; CDR3aa: CASSRRTDYGYTF; CDR3nt: TGTGCCAGCAGCCGGAGGACTGACTATGGCTACACCTTC
j_gene: TRBJ1-2; v_gene: TRBV3-1/TRBV3-2; abundance: once; d_gene: NA; CDR3aa: CASSRGGEGYTF; CDR3nt: TGTGCCAGCAGCCGGGGGGGTGAAGGCTACACCTTC
j_gene: TRBJ2-3; v_gene: TRBV25-1; abundance: NA; d_gene: TRBD1; CDR3aa: CASRAGTVADTQYF; CDR3nt: TGTGCCAGCAGGGCCGGGACAGTGGCAGATACGCAGTATTTT
j_gene: TRBJ1-1; v_gene: TRBV11-2; abundance: NA; d_gene: NA; CDR3aa: CASSSGWALNTEAFF; CDR3nt: TGTGCCAGCAGCTCCGGCTGGGCCTTGAACACTGAAGCTTTCTTT
j_gene: TRBJ2-1; v_gene: TRBV5-1; abundance: NA; d_gene: TRBD1; CDR3aa: CASSLVGTGVNEQFF; CDR3nt: TGCGCCTCTTCATTGGTGGGGACAGGGGTCAATGAGCAGTTCTTC
j_gene: TRBJ2-5; v_gene: TRBV12-3/TRBV12-4; abundance: NA; d_gene: TRBD2; CDR3aa: CASAREGETQYF; CDR3nt: TGTGCCAGTGCCCGGGAGGGAGAGACCCAGTACTTC
j_gene: TRBJ1-5; v_gene: TRBV5-6; abundance: once; d_gene: TRBD1; CDR3aa: CASSLRAGGQPQHF; CDR3nt: TGTGCCAGCAGCTTGAGGGCAGGGGGTCAGCCCCAGCATTTT
j_gene: TRBJ2-3; v_gene: TRBV10-3; abundance: once; d_gene: NA; CDR3aa: CAISEPRQKADTQYF; CDR3nt: TGTGCCATCAGTGAGCCTAGGCAAAAGGCAGATACGCAGTATTTT
j_gene: TRBJ2-5; v_gene: TRBV4-1; abundance: NA; d_gene: TRBD2; CDR3aa: CASSQDGGGETQYF; CDR3nt: TGCGCCAGCAGCCAAGACGGCGGGGGTGAGACCCAGTACTTC
j_gene: TRBJ2-7; v_gene: TRBV7-9; abundance: NA; d_gene: TRBD1; CDR3aa: CASSLPRSGGYEQYF; CDR3nt: TGTGCCAGCAGCTTACCGCGGTCAGGGGGATACGAGCAGTACTTC
j_gene: TRBJ1-4; v_gene: TRBV6-5; abundance: NA; d_gene: TRBD1; CDR3aa: CASSYSPGQKNEKLFF; CDR3nt: TGTGCCAGCAGTTACTCTCCGGGACAGAAGAATGAAAAACTGTTTTTT
j_gene: TRBJ1-2; v_gene: TRBV5-6; abundance: NA; d_gene: NA; CDR3aa: CASSYKDRSYGYTF; CDR3nt: TGTGCCAGCAGCTATAAAGACAGGTCCTATGGCTACACCTTC
j_gene: TRBJ2-7; v_gene: TRBV5-1; abundance: NA; d_gene: TRBD1; CDR3aa: CASSPITGGDEQYF; CDR3nt: TGCGCCAGCAGCCCTATAACAGGGGGAGACGAGCAGTACTTC
j_gene: TRBJ1-5; v_gene: TRBV6-6; abundance: NA; d_gene: NA; CDR3aa: CASSAGGNQPQHF; CDR3nt: TGTGCCAGCAGTGCCGGGGGGAATCAGCCCCAGCATTTT
j_gene: TRBJ1-5; v_gene: TRBV6-5; abundance: NA; d_gene: NA; CDR3aa: CASSADSSYQPQHF; CDR3nt: TGTGCCAGCAGCGCGGACAGCTCCTATCAGCCCCAGCATTTT
j_gene: TRBJ1-1; v_gene: TRBV7-6; abundance: NA; d_gene: NA; CDR3aa: CASRPGGSGLPGSEAFF; CDR3nt: TGTGCCAGCAGACCGGGGGGCTCCGGACTCCCAGGGTCTGAAGCTTTCTTT
j_gene: TRBJ2-2; v_gene: TRBV30; abundance: NA; d_gene: TRBD1; CDR3aa: CAWNRGPNTGELFF; CDR3nt: TGTGCCTGGAATAGGGGGCCGAACACCGGGGAGCTGTTTTTT
j_gene: TRBJ1-2; v_gene: TRBV12-3/TRBV12-4; abundance: NA; d_gene: NA; CDR3aa: CASSFLRGRGYTF; CDR3nt: TGTGCCAGCAGTTTTCTGCGAGGAAGAGGCTACACCTTC
j_gene: TRBJ2-2; v_gene: TRBV5-4; abundance: NA; d_gene: TRBD1; CDR3aa: CASSVGTGGTGELFF; CDR3nt: TGTGCCAGCAGCGTCGGGACAGGCGGAACCGGGGAGCTGTTTTTT